These 17 T cell receptor beta chains share one sample of origin, sequenced in a study of identical twins' blood T cells. One entry per CDR3 protein results from TCRdb running MiXCR on the 5' RACE reads. The repertoire holds fewer than 450,000 distinct CDR3 sequences, with about 28% as singletons. The sequencing input was PBMCs. The receptors shown here come from a woman aged 18-50 years in good health.

The chain recombines TRBV7-2 with TRBJ2-7; D not resolved. Germline-derived CDR1 and CDR2 are SGHTA and FQGNSA. Trimming cost V 4 bases and J 3 bases, with 10 bases left between them. The CDR3 extends over 13 amino acids. CDR3 region: CASSSLSGYEQYF. CDR3 in DNA: TGTGCCAGCAGCTCACTATCGGGCTACGAGCAGTACTTC.

This clonotype was observed a few times. The V gene is TRBV7-9, the J gene TRBJ1-1; 10 bases align to TRBD1. After removal of 6 bases from V and 6 bases from J, the junction contained 10 bases not matched to a gene. Germline V lookup: CDR1 SEHNR, CDR2 FQNEAQ (reference sequence). This CDR3 is built from 15 residues. This CDR3 is CASRQQTGGSAEAFF. The CDR3 bases are TGTGCCAGCAGACAACAGACAGGGGGCTCTGCTGAAGCTTTCTTT.

Details on this clonotype: A clone one base away is much larger, so this may be a read error. The chain links TRBV6-5 to TRBJ1-5; D is uncertain. The CDR3 spans 14 residues. In germline, CDR1 is MNHEY, CDR2 SVGAGI. The CDR3 spells CASSYSSSNQPHHF. Written as DNA, the CDR3 is TGTGCCAGCAGTTACTCGAGTAGCAATCAGCCCCATCATTTT.

The chain has TRBV7-9 and TRBJ2-3; D is possibly TRBD2 (7 bases). The length of the CDR3 is 14 residues. V was pared by 8 bases and J by 5 bases, with 17 bases between. Germline V gene data show CDR1 as SEHNR and CDR2 as FQNEAQ (reference sequence). The CDR3 here is CASVTGEGEDTQYF. The CDR3, as DNA: TGTGCCAGCGTAACGGGGGAGGGGGAAGATACGCAGTATTTT.

V usage is TRBV29-1 and J usage is TRBJ1-2; the D gene is possibly TRBD1 (5 bases). Germline lookup yields CDR1 SQVTM and CDR2 ANQGSEA. The CDR3 totals 12 residues. V dropped 7 bases and J dropped 6 bases, with 15 bases sitting between them. The CDR3 is CSAFRDVDGYTF. CDR3 nucleotide sequence: TGCAGCGCATTCCGGGACGTAGATGGCTACACCTTC.

Only a few counts were recorded for this clonotype. The chain links TRBV9 to TRBJ2-5; 7 bases map to TRBD2. Germline CDR1 SGDLS, CDR2 YYNGEE. The CDR3 covers 15 residues. The ends lost 5 bases at V and 5 bases at J; junction bases unmatched: 12. The CDR3 bases are TGTGCCAGCAGTCGGGCCAGCGGGGAAGCGGAGACCCAGTACTTC. It codes for CASSRASGEAETQYF.

V usage is TRBV2 and J usage is TRBJ2-1; TRBD1 is a possible D gene (6 bases). Deletions cut 11 bases from V and 7 bases from J, with 18 bases between. There are 13 residues in the CDR3. Germline V gene data show CDR1 as SNHLY and CDR2 as FYNNEI. CDR3 nucleotide sequence: TGTGCCGGCGTGCGGGCAGGGGCGAATGAGCAGTTCTTC. Translation gives CAGVRAGANEQFF.

This clonotype appeared a few times. The chain combines TRBV20-1 with TRBJ1-1; 11 nucleotides align to TRBD1. Looked up from germline, CDR1 is DFQATT and CDR2 is SNEGSKA (reference sequence). V gave up 6 bases and J gave up 6 bases; unmatched junction bases: 6. CDR3 length: 13 amino acids. CDR3 residues: CSATPGQGAEAFF. CDR3 DNA sequence: TGCAGTGCCACTCCGGGACAGGGGGCTGAAGCTTTCTTT.

The V and J genes are TRBV2 and TRBJ1-2; D is undetermined. V gave up 9 bases and J gave up 6 bases, with 17 bases separating them. This CDR3 comprises 13 residues. The germline gives CDR1 SNHLY, CDR2 FYNNEI. The CDR3 bases are TGTGCCAGAGTGGCGGGGAGTTTGAATGGCTACACCTTC. Its protein product is CARVAGSLNGYTF.

The chain recombines TRBV19 with TRBJ1-4; TRBD1 might be the D (6 bases). Between the trimmed V and J ends, which lost 5 bases and 8 bases, there was a span of 15 bases. The CDR3 is 14 residues long. Germline V gene sequence: CDR1 LNHDA, CDR2 SQIVND (reference sequence). Here the CDR3 reads CASSWGREYEKLFF. The CDR3 coding sequence is TGTGCCAGTAGTTGGGGGCGCGAGTACGAAAAACTGTTTTTT. Full variable domain (outside the CDR3, taken from reference TRBV19 and TRBJ1-4): DGGITQSPKYLFRKEGQNVTLSCEQNLNHDAMYWYRQDPGQGLRLIYYSQIVNDFQKGDIAEGYSVSREKKESFPLTVTSAQKNPTAFYLCASSWGREYEKLFFGSGTQLSVL.

V and J are TRBV5-1 and TRBJ1-1, with a weak D call TRBD1 (5 bases). Germline CDR1 is SGHRS and CDR2 is YFSETQ. This CDR3 spans 18 amino acids. Trimming took 3 bases from V and 5 from J, leaving 26 bases between them. CDR3: CASSWGTFRQSRATEAFF. The CDR3 DNA sequence: TGCGCCAGCAGCTGGGGGACCTTTAGACAGTCGAGGGCAACTGAAGCTTTCTTT.

The rearrangement links TRBV3-1 to TRBJ1-1; no clear D. Trimming pared 5 bases from V and 1 base from J, leaving 11 bases between. CDR1 is LGHDT and CDR2 is YNNKEL in the germline V gene (reference sequence). The CDR3 is made up of 14 amino acids. As DNA, the CDR3 is TGTGCCAGCAGCTACTGGGCAGCGAACACTGAAGCTTTCTTT. Translated, it gives CASSYWAANTEAFF.

This clonotype was seen only a few times. V gene TRBV9 combines with J gene TRBJ2-1; 8 bases fit TRBD2. The CDR3 runs 15 residues. V gave up 0 bases and J gave up 8 bases; unmatched junction bases: 7. Germline CDR1 is SGDLS and CDR2 is YYNGEE. CDR3 nucleotides: TGTGCCAGCAGCGTAGCCCCTAGCGGGCACGATGAGCAGTTCTTC. Amino acid sequence: CASSVAPSGHDEQFF.

This chain connects TRBV12-3 or TRBV12-4 to TRBJ1-2; D is undetermined. V lost 3 bases, J lost 6 bases, and 8 bases lay in between. This CDR3 is 12 amino acids long. The CDR3: CASSFGLNGYTF. CDR3 bases: TGTGCCAGCAGTTTTGGACTGAATGGCTACACCTTC.

The genes are TRBV12-3 or TRBV12-4 and TRBJ1-4; D call uncertain. The CDR3 has 14 amino acids. The V and J ends lost 6 bases and 2 bases respectively, with 10 bases between them. The CDR3 DNA sequence: TGTGCCAGCAGGCGGGGTTCTACTAATGAAAAACTGTTTTTT. As protein: CASRRGSTNEKLFF.

This clonotype came up a few times. The J gene is TRBJ1-1, the V gene TRBV2; D not resolved. Between the trimmed V and J ends, which lost 4 bases and 3 bases, there was a span of 9 bases. The CDR3 length is 13 residues. Germline CDR1 SNHLY, CDR2 FYNNEI. CDR3 coding DNA: TGTGCCAGCAGTGCTTCACTGGACACTGAAGCTTTCTTT. Translating it yields CASSASLDTEAFF.

The chain links TRBV2 to TRBJ1-5; D not certain. Germline values: CDR1 SNHLY, CDR2 FYNNEI. The V and J ends lost 5 bases and 9 bases respectively, with 23 bases between them. This CDR3 has 16 amino acids. The DNA of the CDR3 is TGTGCCAGCAGTTTTGACCGGGCTGGAAATAAAGGGCCCCAGCATTTT. Translated, it gives CASSFDRAGNKGPQHF.